Presented here are 23 T cell receptor beta chains from one specimen sequenced in a study of blood T cell repertoires in COVID-19. Libraries were prepared by immunoSEQ multiplex PCR; TCRdb keeps only in-frame clonotypes and omits some of them. The top ten clones hold 6.8% of a sample with roughly 300,000 clones, more than 80% of them seen once. The sample taken for sequencing was peripheral blood. These receptors all come from a woman aged 25 to 45 with COVID-19, enrolled during active disease.

The chain combines TRBV25-1 with TRBJ2-7; 8 bases map to TRBD1. Germline assignment: CDR1 MGHDK and CDR2 SYGVNS. The trim removed 6 bases at V and 2 bases at J, leaving 9 bases unmatched. The CDR3 is 15 residues long. Here the CDR3 reads CASSTTGVTTYEQYF. The CDR3 DNA reads TGTGCCAGCAGCACGACAGGGGTGACGACCTACGAGCAGTACTTC.

This clone was picked up a small number of times. The chain joins TRBV7-2 to TRBJ2-7; D is possibly TRBD2 (7 bases). Germline V CDR1 and CDR2: SGHTA, FQGNSA. The V gene lost 7 bases and the J gene lost 2 bases, with 18 bases spanning the gap. This CDR3 has 15 amino acids. CDR3 loop: CASTQGIGGPYEQYF. In DNA, the CDR3 is TGTGCCAGCACCCAAGGCATCGGGGGGCCCTACGAGCAGTACTTC.

The rearrangement links TRBV28 to TRBJ2-5; D not resolved. This CDR3 is 13 amino acids long. Trimming shortened V by 3 bases and J by 7 bases, and 12 bases separated the two germline ends. Germline values: CDR1 MDHEN, CDR2 SYDVKM. The CDR3 DNA reads as TGTGCCAGCAGTTTCGTCTCCCCGTGGACCCAGTACTTC. This gives the protein CASSFVSPWTQYF.

V usage is TRBV2 and J usage is TRBJ2-3, with D possibly TRBD2 on 6 matching bases. The CDR3 sequence is 16 residues long. Trimming removed 7 bases from V and 0 bases from J, with 17 bases in between. The germline V gene has CDR1 SNHLY and CDR2 FYNNEI. CDR3: CASTSPPGTSTDTQYF. In DNA form, the CDR3 reads TGTGCCAGCACAAGCCCTCCAGGGACTAGCACAGATACGCAGTATTTT.

V is TRBV28 and J is TRBJ1-2, with D perhaps TRBD1 (5 bases). V shed 2 bases and J shed 1 base, with 11 bases lying between them. CDR3 length: 15 residues. From germline, CDR1 is MDHEN and CDR2 SYDVKM. The CDR3 is CASSLRQGFNYGYTF. The CDR3, as DNA: TGTGCCAGCAGTTTACGGCAGGGTTTTAACTATGGCTACACCTTC.

The J gene is TRBJ1-2, the V gene TRBV20-1, with a tentative D call TRBD1 (5 bases). Germline values: CDR1 DFQATT, CDR2 SNEGSKA (reference sequence). This CDR3 spans 13 amino acids. With 3 bases removed from V and 7 bases from J, the gap between germline ends came to 15 bases. CDR3 sequence reads: CSASAYQGGGYTF. CDR3 in DNA: TGCAGTGCTAGTGCCTACCAGGGTGGTGGCTACACCTTC.

The chain uses TRBV30 and TRBJ2-3; D might be TRBD2 (5 bases). Looked up from germline, CDR1 is GTSNPN and CDR2 is SVGIG (reference sequence). The CDR3 has 15 residues. The V end was cut by 5 bases, the J end by 1 base, with 16 bases between. The CDR3 region is CAWGDLAIGTDTQYF. The DNA for the CDR3 is TGTGCCTGGGGGGATCTAGCAATCGGCACAGATACGCAGTATTTT.

The count of this clone is one. The genes are TRBV15 and TRBJ1-5; D is unclear. V was trimmed by 0 bases and J by 3 bases, leaving 9 bases between them. CDR1 is LNHNV, CDR2 YYDKDF, per germline (reference sequence). This CDR3 has 15 residues. CDR3 loop: CATSRDRTVNQPQHF. The DNA for the CDR3 is TGTGCCACCAGCAGAGATCGAACAGTCAATCAGCCCCAGCATTTT. The variable domain in full, with the rest retrieved from reference TRBV15 and TRBJ1-5, is DAMVIQNPRYQVTQFGKPVTLSCSQTLNHNVMYWYQQKSSQAPKLLFHYYDKDFNNEADTPDNFQSRRPNTSFCFLDIRSPGLGDTAMYLCATSRDRTVNQPQHFGDGTRLSIL.

The rearrangement links TRBV5-4 to TRBJ2-6; 10 bases are a match to TRBD2. Trimming took 4 bases from V and 1 from J; bases not matched to a gene: 11. In germline, CDR1 is SGHNT, CDR2 YYREEE (reference sequence). This CDR3 has 19 residues. CDR3 sequence reads: CASSIGLAGVFSGANVLTF. The CDR3 nucleotides are TGTGCCAGCAGCATCGGCCTAGCGGGAGTCTTTTCTGGGGCCAACGTCCTGACTTTC. Supplemented by reference TRBV5-4 and TRBJ2-6, the full variable domain reads ETGVTQSPTHLIKTRGQQVTLRCSSQSGHNTVSWYQQALGQGPQFIFQYYREEENGRGNFPPRFSGLQFPNYSSELNVNALELDDSALYLCASSIGLAGVFSGANVLTFGAGSRLTVL.

The chain combines TRBV30 with TRBJ2-5; D is possibly TRBD2 (5 bases). Germline loops: CDR1 GTSNPN, CDR2 SVGIG (reference sequence). There are 12 residues in the CDR3. Trimming took 8 bases from V and 8 from J, leaving 18 bases between them. CDR3 in DNA: TGTGCCCAGAACCTGGGCCGGGAAACCCAGTACTTC. This encodes CAQNLGRETQYF.

DNA for the CDR3: TGTGCCAGTAGGGATCCAGGGGGAGCGAGCAAAAACATTCAGTACTTC. This encodes CASRDPGGASKNIQYF. The chain carries TRBV19 and TRBJ2-4; 7 bases line up with TRBD1. The CDR3 loop spans 16 amino acids. Germline V gene sequence: CDR1 LNHDA, CDR2 SQIVND (reference sequence). V shed 6 bases, J shed 3 bases, and the junction held 11 bases outside the gene matches.

This chain uses TRBV30 with TRBJ1-5; the match to TRBD1 covers 11 bases. CDR1 is GTSNPN and CDR2 is SVGIG in the germline V gene (reference sequence). V shed 3 bases and J 9 bases; nucleotides not matched to a gene: 7. The length of the CDR3 is 14 residues. The CDR3 DNA follows: TGTGCCTGGAGCGGACAGGGGGCTGATCGGCCCCAGCATTTT. Its protein product is CAWSGQGADRPQHF.

The V and J genes are TRBV11-2 and TRBJ2-1; 10 bases map to TRBD2. Looked up from germline, CDR1 is SGHAT and CDR2 is FQNNGV. The CDR3 extends over 17 amino acids. With 1 base clipped from V and 3 bases from J, the junction kept 6 bases outside the gene matches. CDR3 sequence: CASSLAPGLASYNEQFF. The CDR3 DNA is TGTGCCAGCAGCTTAGCTCCGGGACTAGCGAGCTACAATGAGCAGTTCTTC. Full variable domain (outside the CDR3, taken from reference TRBV11-2 and TRBJ2-1): EAGVAQSPRYKIIEKRQSVAFWCNPISGHATLYWYQQILGQGPKLLIQFQNNGVVDDSQLPKDRFSAERLKGVDSTLKIQPAKLEDSAVYLCASSLAPGLASYNEQFFGPGTRLTVL.

This rearrangement joins TRBV24-1 to TRBJ2-2; tentative D call: TRBD2 (6 bases). Germline CDR1 KGHDR, CDR2 SFDVKD. V was pared by 3 bases and J by 7 bases, with 14 bases between. This CDR3 has 15 residues. DNA for the CDR3: TGTGCCACCAGTGATCGGCGGGGAGGCCTCGGGGAGCTGTTTTTT. It specifies CATSDRRGGLGELFF.

This chain uses TRBV6-5 with TRBJ1-1, with D uncertain. The germline V and J ends were trimmed by 2 bases and 4 bases, with 11 bases remaining between them. The CDR3 loop spans 14 amino acids. Per the germline V gene, CDR1 is MNHEY and CDR2 is SVGAGI. The CDR3 reads CASSYGGVITEAFF. The DNA for the CDR3 is TGTGCCAGCAGTTACGGCGGGGTTATCACTGAAGCTTTCTTT.

CDR3: CASSYGTADNEQFF. The CDR3 DNA is TGTGCCAGCAGTTATGGGACAGCGGACAATGAGCAGTTCTTC. The chain uses TRBV6-5 and TRBJ2-1, with TRBD1 matching 7 bases. The V and J ends lost 3 bases and 5 bases, in that order; junction bases with no gene match: 4. This CDR3 region has 14 residues. Germline CDR1 is MNHEY and CDR2 is SVGAGI.

The chain couples TRBV11-3 to TRBJ2-1; 8 bases fit TRBD1. This CDR3 has 17 residues. Germline-derived CDR1 and CDR2 are SGHNT and YENEEA. J lost 5 bases, V lost 5 bases, and 14 bases had no gene match. The CDR3 nucleotides are TGTGCCAGCAGCACCCGAGGCAGGGGGCCCGATCACAATGAGCAGTTCTTC. This translates into CASSTRGRGPDHNEQFF.

The gene calls are TRBV18 and TRBJ2-1; weak D call: TRBD2 (5 bases). The CDR3 runs to 15 residues. Germline loops: CDR1 KGHSH, CDR2 LQKENI. V lost 3 bases and J 1 base, leaving 10 bases between the germline ends. In DNA form, the CDR3 reads TGTGCCAGCTCACCGTCACTAGGTTCCTACAATGAGCAGTTCTTC. This codes for CASSPSLGSYNEQFF.

V is TRBV7-6 and J is TRBJ2-1; 12 bases are a match to TRBD2. Trimming at V came to 1 base and at J to 7 bases, leaving 11 bases not matched to a gene. This CDR3 comprises 18 residues. Germline-derived CDR1 and CDR2 are SGHVS and FNYEAQ. CDR3 nucleotide sequence: TGTGCCAGCAGCTTAGTAGTCCCCGGGACTAGCGGGCTTAATGAGCAGTTCTTC. The encoded protein is CASSLVVPGTSGLNEQFF.

This clone occurred a few times. This chain connects TRBV19 to TRBJ1-6, with a weak D call TRBD1 (6 bases). The V and J ends lost 6 bases and 10 bases respectively, with 19 bases between them. In germline, CDR1 is LNHDA, CDR2 SQIVND (reference sequence). This CDR3 comprises 15 residues. DNA of the CDR3: TGTGCCAGTAGGACCTTAGACAGGCCGGCCTCACCCCTCCACTTT. Its translation is CASRTLDRPASPLHF.

The CDR3 loop reads CASRPQVSYEQYF. DNA of the CDR3: TGTGCCAGCAGGCCACAGGTCTCCTACGAGCAGTACTTC. The V gene is TRBV28, the J gene TRBJ2-7; maybe TRBD1 (5 bases). V dropped 6 bases and J dropped 0 bases, with 9 bases sitting between them. This CDR3 spans 13 amino acids. CDR1 is MDHEN, CDR2 SYDVKM, per germline.

The chain is built from TRBV12-3 or TRBV12-4 and TRBJ1-5; D may be TRBD1 (6 bases). Between the trimmed V and J ends, which lost 6 bases and 7 bases, there was a span of 13 bases. The CDR3 spans 13 residues. This chain's CDR3 is CASSLGGEQPQHF. The CDR3 DNA follows: TGTGCCAGCAGCCTAGGGGGGGAGCAGCCCCAGCATTTT.

This clone has just one count. The chain has TRBV5-4 and TRBJ2-7; a weak D match, TRBD2 (5 bases). The germline gives CDR1 SGHNT, CDR2 YYREEE (reference sequence). The germline V and J ends were trimmed by 0 bases and 0 bases, with 7 bases remaining between them. The CDR3 length is 14 residues. CDR3 DNA sequence: TGTGCCAGCAGCTTGGCACTAGGCTCCTACGAGCAGTACTTC. This translates into CASSLALGSYEQYF.